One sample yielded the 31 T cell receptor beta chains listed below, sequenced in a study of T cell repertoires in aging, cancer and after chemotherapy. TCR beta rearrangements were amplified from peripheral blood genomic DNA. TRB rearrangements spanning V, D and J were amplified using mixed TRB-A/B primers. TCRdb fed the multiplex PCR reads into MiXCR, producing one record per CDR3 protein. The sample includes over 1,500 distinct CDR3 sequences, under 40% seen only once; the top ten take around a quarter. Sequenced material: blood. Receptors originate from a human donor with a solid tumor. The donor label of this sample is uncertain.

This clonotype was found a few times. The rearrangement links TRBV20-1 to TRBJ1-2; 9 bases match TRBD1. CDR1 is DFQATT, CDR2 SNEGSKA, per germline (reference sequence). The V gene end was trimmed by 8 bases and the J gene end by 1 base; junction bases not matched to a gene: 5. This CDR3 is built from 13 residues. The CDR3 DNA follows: TGCAGTACCCCGGGACAGGGTAACTATGGCTACACCTTC. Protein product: CSTPGQGNYGYTF.

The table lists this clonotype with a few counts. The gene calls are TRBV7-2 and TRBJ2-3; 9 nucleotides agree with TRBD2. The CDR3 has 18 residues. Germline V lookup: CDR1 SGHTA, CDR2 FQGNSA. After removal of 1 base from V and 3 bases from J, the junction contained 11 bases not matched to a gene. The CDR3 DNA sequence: TGTGCCAGCAGCTTAGATATAGCGGGGGCTGGGTCTACAGATACGCAGTATTTT. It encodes CASSLDIAGAGSTDTQYF.

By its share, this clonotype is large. Here the CDR3 DNA reads TGTGCCTGGGAGGGGAGGGGCACGCAGGATACGCAGTATTTT. It codes for CAWEGRGTQDTQYF. The rearrangement uses TRBV30 and TRBJ2-3, with 7 bases lining up with TRBD2. The germline CDR1 and CDR2 sequences are GTSNPN and SVGIG (reference sequence). The CDR3 length is 14 residues. J gave up 6 bases and V 5 bases, and 11 bases lay outside the gene matches. The variable domain in full, with the rest retrieved from reference TRBV30 and TRBJ2-3, is SQTIHQWPATLVQPVGSPLSLECTVEGTSNPNLYWYRQAAGRGLQLLFYSVGIGQISSEVPQNLSASRPQDRQFILSSKKLLLSDSGFYLCAWEGRGTQDTQYFGPGTRLTVL.

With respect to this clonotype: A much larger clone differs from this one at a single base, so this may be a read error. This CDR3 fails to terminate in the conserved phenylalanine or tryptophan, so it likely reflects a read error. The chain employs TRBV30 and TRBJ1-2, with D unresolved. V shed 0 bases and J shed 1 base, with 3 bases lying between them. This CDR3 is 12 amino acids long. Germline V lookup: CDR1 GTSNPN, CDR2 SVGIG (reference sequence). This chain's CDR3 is CAWSVFNYGYTY. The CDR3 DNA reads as TGTGCCTGGAGTGTATTTAACTATGGCTACACCTAC.

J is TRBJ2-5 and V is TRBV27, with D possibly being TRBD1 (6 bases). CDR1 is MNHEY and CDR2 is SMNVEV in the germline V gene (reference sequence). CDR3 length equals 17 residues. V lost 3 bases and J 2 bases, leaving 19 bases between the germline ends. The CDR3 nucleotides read TGTGCCAGCAGTTTTTGTTGGGTTGGGGACAAACAAGAGACCCAGTACTTC. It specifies CASSFCWVGDKQETQYF.

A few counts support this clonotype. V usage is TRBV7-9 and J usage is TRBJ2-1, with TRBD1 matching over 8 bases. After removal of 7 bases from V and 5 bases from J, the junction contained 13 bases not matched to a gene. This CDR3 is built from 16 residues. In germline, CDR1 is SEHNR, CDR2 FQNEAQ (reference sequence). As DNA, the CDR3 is TGTGCCAGCACCCCCCCGTGGGCAGGGGGCAACAATGAGCAGTTCTTC. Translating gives CASTPPWAGGNNEQFF. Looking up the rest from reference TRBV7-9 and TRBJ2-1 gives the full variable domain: DTGVSQNPRHKITKRGQNVTFRCDPISEHNRLYWYRQTLGQGPEFLTYFQNEAQLEKSRLLSDRFSAERPKGSFSTLEIQRTEQGDSAMYLCASTPPWAGGNNEQFFGPGTRLTVL.

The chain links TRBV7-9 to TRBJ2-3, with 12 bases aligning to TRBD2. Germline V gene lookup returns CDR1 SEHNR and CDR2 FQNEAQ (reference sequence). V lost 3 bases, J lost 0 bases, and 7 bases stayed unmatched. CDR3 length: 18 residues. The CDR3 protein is CASSFSGLAGTSTDTQYF. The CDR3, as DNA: TGTGCCAGCAGCTTCTCCGGACTAGCGGGAACTAGCACAGATACGCAGTATTTT.

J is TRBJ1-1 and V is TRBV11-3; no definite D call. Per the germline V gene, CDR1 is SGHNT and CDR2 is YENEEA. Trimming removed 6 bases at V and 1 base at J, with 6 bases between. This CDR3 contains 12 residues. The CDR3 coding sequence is TGTGCCAGCAGTACAAGGAACACTGAAGCTTTCTTT. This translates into CASSTRNTEAFF.

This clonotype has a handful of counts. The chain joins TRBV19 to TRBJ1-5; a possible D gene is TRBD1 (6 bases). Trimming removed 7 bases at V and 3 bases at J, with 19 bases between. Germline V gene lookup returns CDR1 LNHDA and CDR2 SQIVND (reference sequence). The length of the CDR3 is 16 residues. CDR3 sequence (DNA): TGTGCCAGTATACCCTCCGCGGGGGCCCTCAATCAGCCCCAGCATTTT. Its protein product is CASIPSAGALNQPQHF.

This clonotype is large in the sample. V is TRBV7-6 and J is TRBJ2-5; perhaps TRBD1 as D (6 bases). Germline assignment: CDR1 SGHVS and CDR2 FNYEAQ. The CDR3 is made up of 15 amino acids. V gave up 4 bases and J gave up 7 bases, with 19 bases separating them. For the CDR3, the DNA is TGTGCCAGCAGCTCATTAAGGACAGCCCTGGGGACCCAGTACTTC. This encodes CASSSLRTALGTQYF. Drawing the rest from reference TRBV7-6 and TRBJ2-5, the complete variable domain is GAGVSQSPRYKVTKRGQDVALRCDPISGHVSLYWYRQALGQGPEFLTYFNYEAQQDKSGLPNDRFSAERPEGSISTLTIQRTEQRDSAMYRCASSSLRTALGTQYFGPGTRLLVL.

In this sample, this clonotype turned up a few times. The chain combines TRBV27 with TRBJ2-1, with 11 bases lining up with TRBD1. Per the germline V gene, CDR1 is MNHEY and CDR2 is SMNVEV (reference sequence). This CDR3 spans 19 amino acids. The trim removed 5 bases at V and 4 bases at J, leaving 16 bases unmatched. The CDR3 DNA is TGTGCCAGCAGTGCGGACAGGGGGCATTATGATAAAGAGTACAATGAGCAGTTCTTC. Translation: CASSADRGHYDKEYNEQFF.

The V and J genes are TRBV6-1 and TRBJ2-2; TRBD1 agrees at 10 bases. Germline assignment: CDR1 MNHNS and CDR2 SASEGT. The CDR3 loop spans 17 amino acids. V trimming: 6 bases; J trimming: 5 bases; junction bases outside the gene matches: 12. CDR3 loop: CASRPTPGQGITGELFF. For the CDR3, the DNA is TGTGCCAGCAGACCGACCCCGGGACAGGGGATAACCGGGGAGCTGTTTTTT.

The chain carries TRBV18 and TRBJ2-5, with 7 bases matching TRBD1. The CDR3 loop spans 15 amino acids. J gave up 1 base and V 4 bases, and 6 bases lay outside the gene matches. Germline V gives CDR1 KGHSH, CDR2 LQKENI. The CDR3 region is CASSLQGQIQETQYF. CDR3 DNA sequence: TGTGCCAGCTCACTCCAGGGACAGATCCAAGAGACCCAGTACTTC. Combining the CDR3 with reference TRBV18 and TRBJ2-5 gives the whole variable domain NAGVMQNPRHLVRRRGQEARLRCSPMKGHSHVYWYRQLPEEGLKFMVYLQKENIIDESGMPKERFSAEFPKEGPSILRIQQVVRGDSAAYFCASSLQGQIQETQYFGPGTRLLVL.

The CDR3 here is CASSIVGGAVETQYF. The CDR3 DNA reads as TGTGCCAGTAGTATTGTGGGCGGGGCCGTGGAGACCCAGTACTTC. The chain is built from TRBV25-1 and TRBJ2-5; possible D gene TRBD2, 6 bases. Germline lookup yields CDR1 MGHDK and CDR2 SYGVNS. V lost 9 bases to trimming and J lost 5 bases, with 22 bases between them. CDR3 length: 15 residues.

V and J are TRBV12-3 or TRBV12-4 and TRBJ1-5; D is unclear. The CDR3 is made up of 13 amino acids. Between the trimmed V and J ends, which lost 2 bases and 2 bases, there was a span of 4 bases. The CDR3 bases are TGTGCCAGCAGTTTACGCCGCAATCAGCCCCAGCATTTT. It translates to CASSLRRNQPQHF.

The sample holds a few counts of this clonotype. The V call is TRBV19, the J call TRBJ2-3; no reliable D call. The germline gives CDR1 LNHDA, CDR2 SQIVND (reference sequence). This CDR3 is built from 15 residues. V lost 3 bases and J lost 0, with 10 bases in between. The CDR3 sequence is CASSITPGSTDTQYF. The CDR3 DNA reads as TGTGCCAGTAGTATTACTCCAGGAAGCACAGATACGCAGTATTTT.

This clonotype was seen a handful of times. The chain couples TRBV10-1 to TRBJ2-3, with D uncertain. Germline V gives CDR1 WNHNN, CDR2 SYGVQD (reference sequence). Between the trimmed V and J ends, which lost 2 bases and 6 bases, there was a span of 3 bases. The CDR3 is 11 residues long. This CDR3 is CASSETDTQYF. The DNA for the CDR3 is TGCGCCAGCAGTGAGACCGATACGCAGTATTTT.

The CDR3: CASSQGLDRETQYF. CDR3 nucleotides: TGCGCCAGCAGCCAAGGACTAGATAGAGAGACCCAGTACTTC. V usage is TRBV4-1 and J usage is TRBJ2-5; tentatively, D is TRBD2 (6 bases). Germline lookup yields CDR1 MGHRA and CDR2 YSYEKL. The germline V and J ends were trimmed by 1 base and 4 bases, with 10 bases remaining between them. The CDR3 sequence is 14 residues long.

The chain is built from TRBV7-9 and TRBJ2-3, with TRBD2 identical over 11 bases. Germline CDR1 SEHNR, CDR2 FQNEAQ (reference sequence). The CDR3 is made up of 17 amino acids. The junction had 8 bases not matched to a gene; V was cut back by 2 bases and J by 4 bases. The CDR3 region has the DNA TGTGCCAGCAGCTTACCCACCGGGACTAGCGGATCAGATACGCAGTATTTT. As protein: CASSLPTGTSGSDTQYF. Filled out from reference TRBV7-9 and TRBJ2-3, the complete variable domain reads DTGVSQNPRHKITKRGQNVTFRCDPISEHNRLYWYRQTLGQGPEFLTYFQNEAQLEKSRLLSDRFSAERPKGSFSTLEIQRTEQGDSAMYLCASSLPTGTSGSDTQYFGPGTRLTVL.

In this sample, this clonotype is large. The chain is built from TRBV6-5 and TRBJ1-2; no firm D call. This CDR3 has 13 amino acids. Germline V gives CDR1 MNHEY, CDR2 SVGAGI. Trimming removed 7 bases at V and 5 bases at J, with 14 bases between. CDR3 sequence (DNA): TGTGCCAGCACCGATTCGTCCGCGTATGGCTACACCTTC. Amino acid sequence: CASTDSSAYGYTF.

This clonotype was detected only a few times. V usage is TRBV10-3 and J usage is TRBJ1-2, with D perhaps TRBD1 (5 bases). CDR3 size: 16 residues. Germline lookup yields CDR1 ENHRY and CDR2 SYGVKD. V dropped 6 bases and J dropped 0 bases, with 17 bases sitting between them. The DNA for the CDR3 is TGTGCCATCAGCCCGGGGGAGGGTGAGTCTAACTATGGCTACACCTTC. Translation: CAISPGEGESNYGYTF.

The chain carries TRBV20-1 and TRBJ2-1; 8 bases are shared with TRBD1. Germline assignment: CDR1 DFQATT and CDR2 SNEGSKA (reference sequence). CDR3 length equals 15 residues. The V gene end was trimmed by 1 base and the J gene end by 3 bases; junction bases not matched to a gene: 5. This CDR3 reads CSARGGTGGYNEQFF. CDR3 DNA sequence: TGCAGTGCTAGAGGAGGGACAGGAGGCTACAATGAGCAGTTCTTC.

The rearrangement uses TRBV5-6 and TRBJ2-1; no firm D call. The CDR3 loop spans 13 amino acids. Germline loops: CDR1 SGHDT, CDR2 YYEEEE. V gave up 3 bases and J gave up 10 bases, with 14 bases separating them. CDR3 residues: CASSSSLGQEQFF. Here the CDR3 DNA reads TGTGCCAGCAGCTCGAGCCTAGGCCAGGAGCAGTTCTTC.

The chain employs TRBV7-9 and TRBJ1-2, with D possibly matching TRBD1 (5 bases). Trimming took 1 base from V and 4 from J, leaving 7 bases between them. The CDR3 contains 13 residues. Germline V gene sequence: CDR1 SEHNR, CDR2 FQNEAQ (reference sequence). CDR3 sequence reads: CASSLEQAYGYTF. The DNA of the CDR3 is TGTGCCAGCAGCTTAGAACAGGCCTATGGCTACACCTTC.

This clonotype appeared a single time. DNA for the CDR3: TGTGCCAGCAGTCGCAGGGGAGTGTTTCAGCCCCAGCATTTT. It translates to CASSRRGVFQPQHF. The V gene is TRBV12-3 or TRBV12-4, the J gene TRBJ1-5, with a weak D call TRBD1 (6 bases). The V and J ends lost 5 bases and 6 bases respectively, with 14 bases between them. The CDR3 runs to 14 residues.

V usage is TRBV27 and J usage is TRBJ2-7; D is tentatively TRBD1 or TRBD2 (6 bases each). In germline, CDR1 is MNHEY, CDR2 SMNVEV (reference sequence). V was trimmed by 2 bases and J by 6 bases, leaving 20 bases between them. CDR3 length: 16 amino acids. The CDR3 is CASSLRGAGTGGEQYF. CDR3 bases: TGTGCCAGCAGTTTAAGGGGGGCGGGAACCGGGGGCGAGCAGTACTTC.

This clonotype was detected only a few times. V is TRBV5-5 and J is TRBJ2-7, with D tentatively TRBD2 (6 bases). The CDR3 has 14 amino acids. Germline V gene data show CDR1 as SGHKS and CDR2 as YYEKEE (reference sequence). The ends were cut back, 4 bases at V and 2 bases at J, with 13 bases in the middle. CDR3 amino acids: CASSRSGNAYEQYF. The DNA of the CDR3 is TGTGCCAGCAGCCGTAGCGGTAATGCCTACGAGCAGTACTTC.

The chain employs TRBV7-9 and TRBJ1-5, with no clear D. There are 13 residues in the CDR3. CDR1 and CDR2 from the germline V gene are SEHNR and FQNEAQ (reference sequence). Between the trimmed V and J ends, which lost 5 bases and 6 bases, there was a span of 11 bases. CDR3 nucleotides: TGTGCCAGCAGCGTTACAGTGACTCAGCCCCAGCATTTT. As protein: CASSVTVTQPQHF.

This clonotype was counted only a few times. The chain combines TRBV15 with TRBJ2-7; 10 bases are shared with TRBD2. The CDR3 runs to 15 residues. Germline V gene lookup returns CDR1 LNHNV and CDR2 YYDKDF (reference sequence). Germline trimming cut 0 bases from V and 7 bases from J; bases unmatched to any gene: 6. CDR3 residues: CATSRDGEREGEQYF. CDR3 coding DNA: TGTGCCACCAGCAGAGATGGGGAGCGGGAGGGTGAGCAGTACTTC.

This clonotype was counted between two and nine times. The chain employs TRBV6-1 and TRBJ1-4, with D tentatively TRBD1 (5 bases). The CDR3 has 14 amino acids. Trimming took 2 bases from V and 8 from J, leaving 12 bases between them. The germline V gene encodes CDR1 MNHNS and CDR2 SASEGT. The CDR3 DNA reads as TGTGCCAGCAGTGAAACCGGGACCCTCGAAAAACTGTTTTTT. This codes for CASSETGTLEKLFF.

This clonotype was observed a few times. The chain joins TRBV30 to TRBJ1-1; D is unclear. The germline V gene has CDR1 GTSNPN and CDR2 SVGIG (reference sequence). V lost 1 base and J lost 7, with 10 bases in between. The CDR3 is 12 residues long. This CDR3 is CAWSGDTYEAFF. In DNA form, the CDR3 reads TGTGCCTGGAGTGGGGATACCTATGAAGCTTTCTTT.